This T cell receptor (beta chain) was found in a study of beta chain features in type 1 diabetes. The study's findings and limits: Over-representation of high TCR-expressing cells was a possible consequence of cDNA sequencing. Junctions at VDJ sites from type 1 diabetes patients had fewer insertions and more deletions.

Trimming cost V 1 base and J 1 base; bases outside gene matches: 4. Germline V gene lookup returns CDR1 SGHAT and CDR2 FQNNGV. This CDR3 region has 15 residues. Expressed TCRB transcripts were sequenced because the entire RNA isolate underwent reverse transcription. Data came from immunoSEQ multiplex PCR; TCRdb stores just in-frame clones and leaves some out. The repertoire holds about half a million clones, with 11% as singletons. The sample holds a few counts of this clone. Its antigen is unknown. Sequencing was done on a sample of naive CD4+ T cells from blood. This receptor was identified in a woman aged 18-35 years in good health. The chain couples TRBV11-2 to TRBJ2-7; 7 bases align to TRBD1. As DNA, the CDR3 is TGTGCCAGCAGCTTAGCCTTGACAGGGTCCTACGAGCAGTACGTC. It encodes CASSLALTGSYEQYV.